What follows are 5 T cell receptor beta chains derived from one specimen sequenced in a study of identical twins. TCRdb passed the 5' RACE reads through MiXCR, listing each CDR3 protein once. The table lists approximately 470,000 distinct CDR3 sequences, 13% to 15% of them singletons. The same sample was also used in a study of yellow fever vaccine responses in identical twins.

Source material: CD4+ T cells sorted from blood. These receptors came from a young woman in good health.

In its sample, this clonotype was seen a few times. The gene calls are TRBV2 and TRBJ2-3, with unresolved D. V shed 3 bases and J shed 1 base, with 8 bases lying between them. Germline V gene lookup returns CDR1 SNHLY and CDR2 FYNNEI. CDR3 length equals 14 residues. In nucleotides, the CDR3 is TGTGCCAGCAGTGACGTCAGCCGCACAGATACGCAGTATTTT. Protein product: CASSDVSRTDTQYF.

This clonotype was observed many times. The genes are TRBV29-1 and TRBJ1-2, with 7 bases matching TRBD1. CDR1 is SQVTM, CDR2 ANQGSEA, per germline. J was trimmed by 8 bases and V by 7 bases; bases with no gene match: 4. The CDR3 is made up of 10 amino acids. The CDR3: CSAGQVGYTF. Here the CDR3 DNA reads TGCAGCGCCGGACAGGTCGGCTACACCTTC.

The CDR3 spells CASSTPRTSGVHEQFF. The CDR3, as DNA: TGTGCCAGTAGTACCCCCCGGACTAGCGGGGTTCATGAGCAGTTCTTC. This chain uses TRBV19 with TRBJ2-1; 12 bases match TRBD2. The CDR3 runs to 16 residues. Germline CDR1 LNHDA, CDR2 SQIVND (reference sequence). The trim removed 4 bases at V and 8 bases at J, leaving 9 bases unmatched.

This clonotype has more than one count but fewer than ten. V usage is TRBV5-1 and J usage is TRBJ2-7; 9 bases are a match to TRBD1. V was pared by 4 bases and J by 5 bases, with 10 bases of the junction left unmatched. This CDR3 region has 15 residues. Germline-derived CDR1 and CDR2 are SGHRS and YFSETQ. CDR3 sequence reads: CASSNIQGAANEQYF. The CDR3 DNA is TGCGCCAGCAGCAATATACAGGGGGCTGCTAACGAGCAGTACTTC.

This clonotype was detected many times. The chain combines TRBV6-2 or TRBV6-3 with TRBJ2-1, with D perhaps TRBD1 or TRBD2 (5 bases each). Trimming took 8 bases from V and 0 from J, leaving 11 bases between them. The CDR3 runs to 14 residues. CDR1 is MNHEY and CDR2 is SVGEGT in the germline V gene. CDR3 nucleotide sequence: TGTGCCAGCCGGGACGGCGGCTCCTACAATGAGCAGTTCTTC. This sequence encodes CASRDGGSYNEQFF.